This T cell receptor (beta chain) is drawn from a study of cytomegalovirus exposure and HLA in healthy donors. The study, taken as a whole, reports: Sequencing likely caused a cluster of highly shared sequence variants. Under in vitro conditions, a few CMV-associated chains were confirmed as specific for CMV antigens. It was reportedly the case that the classifier diagnosed cytomegalovirus status with high specificity and sensitivity. Segments of the TCR beta V type were, in most cases, productive about 87% or about 30% of the time in an earlier analysis.

Trimming removed 3 bases from V and 3 bases from J, with 8 bases in between. Per germline, CDR1 GTSNPN and CDR2 SVGIG (reference sequence). The CDR3 length is 13 residues. This PCR relied on a set of 60 Vbeta primers and 13 Jbeta primers. Data came from immunoSEQ multiplex PCR; TCRdb stores just in-frame clones and leaves some out. Of about 250,000 clones in the sample, roughly 80% were seen once. This clone was seen a few times. The antigen is undetermined. Material: PBMCs. The source of this sequence is a girl aged 2 to 10 in good health and CMV-seronegative. This chain connects TRBV30 to TRBJ1-4, with D possibly TRBD1 on 5 matching bases. The CDR3 here is CAWSRDSNEKLFF. CDR3 nucleotides: TGTGCCTGGAGCAGGGACTCTAATGAAAAACTGTTTTTT.